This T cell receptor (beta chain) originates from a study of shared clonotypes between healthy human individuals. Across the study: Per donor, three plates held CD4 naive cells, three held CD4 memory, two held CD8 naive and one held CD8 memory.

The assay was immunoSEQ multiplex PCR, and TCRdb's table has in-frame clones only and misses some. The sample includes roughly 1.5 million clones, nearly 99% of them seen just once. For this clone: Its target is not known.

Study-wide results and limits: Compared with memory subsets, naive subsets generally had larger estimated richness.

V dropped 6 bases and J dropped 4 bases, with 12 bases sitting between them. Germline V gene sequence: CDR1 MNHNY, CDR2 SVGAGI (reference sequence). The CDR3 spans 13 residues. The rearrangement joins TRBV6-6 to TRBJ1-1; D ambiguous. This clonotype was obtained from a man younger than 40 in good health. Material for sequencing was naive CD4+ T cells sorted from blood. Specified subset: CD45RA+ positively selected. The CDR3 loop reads CASRPLSVTEAFF. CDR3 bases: TGTGCCAGCAGGCCCTTGAGTGTCACTGAAGCTTTCTTT.